This T cell receptor beta chain appears in the sequencing data of a study of T cell clonotyping in hematopoietic cell transplantation. Study findings and constraints: No sorting was done, leaving CD4 and CD8 contributions mixed. Few recipient clonotypes overlapped donors; over 95% were de novo at given depth. After transplant, recipient diversity fell while pathologically expanded clonotypes grew through day 180. Broader posttransplant TCR repertoire diversity was predicted by graft donor and pretransplant recipient Inverse Simpson Index values.

Sequencing used immunoSEQ multiplex PCR; TCRdb keeps in-frame clones, though not all of them. The table records roughly 3,000 clones, 83% of them present only once. The count of this clone is one. Its antigen remains unidentified. The CDR3 consists of 16 residues. CDR1 and CDR2 (germline): SGDLS, YYNGEE. Trimming cost V 0 bases and J 10 bases; bases outside gene matches: 12. This receptor was obtained from a female patient between 40 and 55 years old who had an allogeneic stem cell transplant from a related donor, so T cells may come from the graft donor. Some clones in this sample may be carry-over from other donors' samples. The chain uses TRBV9 and TRBJ2-1; 8 nucleotides match TRBD2. The sample consisted of PBMCs, taken 180 days after allogeneic stem cell transplant. The CDR3 region is CASSVELAAYSGEQFF. The CDR3, as DNA: TGTGCCAGCAGCGTAGAACTAGCGGCATATTCTGGGGAGCAGTTCTTC. Full variable domain (outside the CDR3, taken from reference TRBV9 and TRBJ2-1): DSGVTQTPKHLITATGQRVTLRCSPRSGDLSVYWYQQSLDQGLQFLIQYYNGEERAKGNILERFSAQQFPDLHSELNLSSLELGDSALYFCASSVELAAYSGEQFFGPGTRLTVL.